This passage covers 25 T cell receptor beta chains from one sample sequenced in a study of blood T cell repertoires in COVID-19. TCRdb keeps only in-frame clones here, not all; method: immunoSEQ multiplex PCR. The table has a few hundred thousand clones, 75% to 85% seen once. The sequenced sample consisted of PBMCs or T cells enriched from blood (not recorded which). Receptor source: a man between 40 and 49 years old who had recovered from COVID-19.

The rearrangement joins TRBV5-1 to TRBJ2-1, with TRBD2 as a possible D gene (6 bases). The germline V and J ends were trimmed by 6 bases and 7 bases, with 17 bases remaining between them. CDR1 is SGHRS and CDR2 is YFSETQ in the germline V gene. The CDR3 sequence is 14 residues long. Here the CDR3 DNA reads TGCGCCAGCACCACGATGACCCGGGAGAATGAGCAGTTCTTC. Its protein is CASTTMTRENEQFF.

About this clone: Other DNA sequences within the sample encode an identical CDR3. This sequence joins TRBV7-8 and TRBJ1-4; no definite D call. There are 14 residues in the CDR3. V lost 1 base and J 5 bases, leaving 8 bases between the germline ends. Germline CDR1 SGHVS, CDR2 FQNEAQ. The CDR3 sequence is CASSLGGTNEKLFF. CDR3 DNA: TGTGCCAGCAGCTTAGGAGGAACCAATGAAAAACTGTTTTTT.

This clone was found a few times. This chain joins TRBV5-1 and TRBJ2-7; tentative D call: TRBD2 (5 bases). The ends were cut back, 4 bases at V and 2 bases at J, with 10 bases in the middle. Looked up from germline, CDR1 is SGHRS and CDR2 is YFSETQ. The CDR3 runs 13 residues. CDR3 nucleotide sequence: TGCGCCAGCAGCCCCGACGGGACCTACGAGCAGTACTTC. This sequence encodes CASSPDGTYEQYF.

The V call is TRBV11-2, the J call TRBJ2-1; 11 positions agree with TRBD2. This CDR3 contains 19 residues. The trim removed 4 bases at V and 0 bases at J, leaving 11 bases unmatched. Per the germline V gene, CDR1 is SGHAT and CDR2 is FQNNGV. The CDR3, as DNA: TGTGCCAGCAGCTCCCGACCGGCTACTAGCGGGAGCTCCTACAATGAGCAGTTCTTC. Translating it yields CASSSRPATSGSSYNEQFF. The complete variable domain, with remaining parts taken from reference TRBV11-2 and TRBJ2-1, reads EAGVAQSPRYKIIEKRQSVAFWCNPISGHATLYWYQQILGQGPKLLIQFQNNGVVDDSQLPKDRFSAERLKGVDSTLKIQPAKLEDSAVYLCASSSRPATSGSSYNEQFFGPGTRLTVL.

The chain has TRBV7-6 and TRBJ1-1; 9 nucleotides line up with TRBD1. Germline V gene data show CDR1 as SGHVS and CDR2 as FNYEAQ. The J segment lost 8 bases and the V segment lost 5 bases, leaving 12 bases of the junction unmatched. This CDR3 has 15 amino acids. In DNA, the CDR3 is TGTGCCAGCAGCCCCTTACAGGGGGCGGCGGGGGAAGCTTTCTTT. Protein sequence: CASSPLQGAAGEAFF.

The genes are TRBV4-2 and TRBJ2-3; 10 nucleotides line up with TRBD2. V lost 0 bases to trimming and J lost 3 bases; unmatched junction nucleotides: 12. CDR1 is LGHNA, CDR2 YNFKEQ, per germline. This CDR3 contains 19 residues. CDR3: CASSQEVSSLAGWTDTQYF. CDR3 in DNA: TGTGCCAGCAGCCAAGAAGTCTCTTCACTAGCGGGGTGGACAGATACGCAGTATTTT.

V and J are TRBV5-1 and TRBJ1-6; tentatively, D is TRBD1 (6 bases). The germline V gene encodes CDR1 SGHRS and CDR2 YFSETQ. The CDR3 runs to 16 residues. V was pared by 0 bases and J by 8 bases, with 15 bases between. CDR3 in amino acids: CASSLGYRVGDSPLHF. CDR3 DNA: TGCGCCAGCAGCTTGGGTTACAGGGTGGGCGATTCACCCCTCCACTTT.

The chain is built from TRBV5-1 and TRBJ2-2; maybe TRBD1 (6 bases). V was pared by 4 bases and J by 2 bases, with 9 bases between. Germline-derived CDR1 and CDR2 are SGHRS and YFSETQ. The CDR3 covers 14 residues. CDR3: CASSRTANTGELFF. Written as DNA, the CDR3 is TGCGCCAGCAGCCGGACAGCTAACACCGGGGAGCTGTTTTTT.

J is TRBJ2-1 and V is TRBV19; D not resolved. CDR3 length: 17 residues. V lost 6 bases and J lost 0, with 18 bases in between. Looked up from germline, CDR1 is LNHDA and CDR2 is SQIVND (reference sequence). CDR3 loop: CASSELAAVGSYNEQFF. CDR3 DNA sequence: TGTGCCAGTAGCGAACTTGCGGCAGTAGGCTCCTACAATGAGCAGTTCTTC.

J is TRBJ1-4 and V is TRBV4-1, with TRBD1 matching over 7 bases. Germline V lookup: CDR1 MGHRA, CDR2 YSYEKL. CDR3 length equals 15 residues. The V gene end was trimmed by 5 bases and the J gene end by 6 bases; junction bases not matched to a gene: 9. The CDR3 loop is CASSARDSKYEKLFF. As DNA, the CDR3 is TGCGCCAGCAGCGCCCGGGACAGCAAATATGAAAAACTGTTTTTT.

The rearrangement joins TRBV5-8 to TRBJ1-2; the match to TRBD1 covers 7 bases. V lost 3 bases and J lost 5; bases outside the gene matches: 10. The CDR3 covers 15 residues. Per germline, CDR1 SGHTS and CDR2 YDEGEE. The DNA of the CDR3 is TGTGCCAGCAGCTCTGGACCGGACAGGAAATATGGCTACACCTTC. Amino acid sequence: CASSSGPDRKYGYTF.

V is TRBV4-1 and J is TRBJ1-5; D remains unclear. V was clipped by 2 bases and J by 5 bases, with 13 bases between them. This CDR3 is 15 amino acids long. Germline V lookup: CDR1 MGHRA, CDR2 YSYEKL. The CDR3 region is CASSQRFLQDQPQHF. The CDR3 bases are TGCGCCAGCAGCCAACGGTTCCTTCAGGATCAGCCCCAGCATTTT.

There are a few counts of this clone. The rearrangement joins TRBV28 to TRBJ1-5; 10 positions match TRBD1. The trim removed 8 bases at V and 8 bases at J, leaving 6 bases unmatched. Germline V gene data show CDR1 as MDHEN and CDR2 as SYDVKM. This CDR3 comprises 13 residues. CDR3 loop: CASGTGDSKPQHF. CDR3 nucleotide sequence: TGTGCCAGCGGGACAGGGGATAGTAAGCCCCAGCATTTT.

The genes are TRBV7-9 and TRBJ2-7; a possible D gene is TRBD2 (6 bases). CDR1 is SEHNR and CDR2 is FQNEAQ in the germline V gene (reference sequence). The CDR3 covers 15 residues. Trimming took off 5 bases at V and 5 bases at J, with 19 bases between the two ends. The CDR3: CASSPPTSSAHEQYF. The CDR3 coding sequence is TGTGCCAGCAGCCCACCCACTTCTAGCGCGCACGAGCAGTACTTC.

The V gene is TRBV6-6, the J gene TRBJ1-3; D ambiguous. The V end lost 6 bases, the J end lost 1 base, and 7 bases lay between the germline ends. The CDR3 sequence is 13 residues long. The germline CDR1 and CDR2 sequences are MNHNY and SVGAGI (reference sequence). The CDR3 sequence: CASRGGSGNTIYF. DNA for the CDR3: TGTGCCAGCAGAGGAGGTTCTGGAAACACCATATATTTT.

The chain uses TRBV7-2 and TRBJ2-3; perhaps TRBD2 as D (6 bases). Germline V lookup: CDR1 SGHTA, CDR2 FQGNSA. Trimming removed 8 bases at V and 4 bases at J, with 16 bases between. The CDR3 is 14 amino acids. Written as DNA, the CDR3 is TGTGCCAGCTCACCGACTAGAGCCGCAGATACGCAGTATTTT. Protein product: CASSPTRAADTQYF.

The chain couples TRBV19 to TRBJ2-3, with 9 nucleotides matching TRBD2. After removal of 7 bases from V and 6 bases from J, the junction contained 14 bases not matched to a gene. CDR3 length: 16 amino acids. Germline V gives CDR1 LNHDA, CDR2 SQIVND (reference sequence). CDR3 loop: CASTPVGGGARDTQYF. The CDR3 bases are TGTGCCAGTACCCCTGTTGGCGGGGGGGCAAGGGATACGCAGTATTTT. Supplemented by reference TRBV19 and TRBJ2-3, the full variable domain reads DGGITQSPKYLFRKEGQNVTLSCEQNLNHDAMYWYRQDPGQGLRLIYYSQIVNDFQKGDIAEGYSVSREKKESFPLTVTSAQKNPTAFYLCASTPVGGGARDTQYFGPGTRLTVL.

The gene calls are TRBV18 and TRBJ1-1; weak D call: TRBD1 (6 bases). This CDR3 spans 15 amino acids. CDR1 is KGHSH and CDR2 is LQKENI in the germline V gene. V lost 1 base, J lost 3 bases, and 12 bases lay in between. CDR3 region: CASSPLWPGDTEAFF. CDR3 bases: TGTGCCAGCTCACCACTATGGCCAGGGGACACTGAAGCTTTCTTT.

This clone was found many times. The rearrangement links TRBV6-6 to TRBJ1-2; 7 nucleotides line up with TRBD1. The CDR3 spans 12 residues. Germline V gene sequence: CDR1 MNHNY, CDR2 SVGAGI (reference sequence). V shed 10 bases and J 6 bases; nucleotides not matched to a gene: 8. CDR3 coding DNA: TGTGCCACATCCACAGGGGAAAATGGCTACACCTTC. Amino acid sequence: CATSTGENGYTF.

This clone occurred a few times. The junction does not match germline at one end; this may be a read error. CDR3 in amino acids: CSVEQRTYTQYF. CDR3 nucleotides: TGCAGCGTTGAACAGCGCACATATACGCAGTATTTT. The chain couples TRBV29-1 to TRBJ2-3, with D hard to call. The germline V gene has CDR1 SQVTM and CDR2 ANQGSEA. The CDR3 is 12 residues long.

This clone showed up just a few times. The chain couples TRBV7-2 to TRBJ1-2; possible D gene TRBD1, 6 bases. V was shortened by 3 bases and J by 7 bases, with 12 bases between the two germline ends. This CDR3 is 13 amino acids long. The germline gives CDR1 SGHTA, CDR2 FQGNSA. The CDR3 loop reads CASSFRQALGYTF. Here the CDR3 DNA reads TGTGCCAGCAGCTTTCGACAGGCGCTTGGCTACACCTTC.

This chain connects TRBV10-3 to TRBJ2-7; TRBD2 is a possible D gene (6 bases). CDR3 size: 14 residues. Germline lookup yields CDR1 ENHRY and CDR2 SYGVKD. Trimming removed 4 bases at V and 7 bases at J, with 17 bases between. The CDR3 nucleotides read TGTGCCATCAGTGGCGGGAACACGGGGAAGGAGCAGTACTTC. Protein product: CAISGGNTGKEQYF.

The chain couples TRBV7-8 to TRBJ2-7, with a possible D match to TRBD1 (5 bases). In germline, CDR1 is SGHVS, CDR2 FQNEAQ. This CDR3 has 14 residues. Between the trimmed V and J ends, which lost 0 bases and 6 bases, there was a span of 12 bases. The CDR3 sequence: CASSLAGRRSEQYF. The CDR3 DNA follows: TGTGCCAGCAGCTTAGCGGGGCGTCGTAGCGAGCAGTACTTC. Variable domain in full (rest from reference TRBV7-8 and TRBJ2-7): GAGVSQSPRYKVAKRGQDVALRCDPISGHVSLFWYQQALGQGPEFLTYFQNEAQLDKSGLPSDRFFAERPEGSVSTLKIQRTQQEDSAVYLCASSLAGRRSEQYFGPGTRLTVT.

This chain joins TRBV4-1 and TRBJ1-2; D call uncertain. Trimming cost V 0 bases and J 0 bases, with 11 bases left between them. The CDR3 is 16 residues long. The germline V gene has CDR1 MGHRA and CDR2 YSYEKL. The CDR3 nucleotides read TGCGCCAGCAGCCAAGATGGTACGCTAGCTAACTATGGCTACACCTTC. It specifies CASSQDGTLANYGYTF.

CDR3 region: CASSLVSGVEQYF. CDR3 nucleotides: TGTGCCAGCAGCTTAGTTTCAGGGGTCGAGCAGTACTTC. The chain links TRBV7-9 to TRBJ2-7; D might be TRBD1 (6 bases). Germline V gene data show CDR1 as SEHNR and CDR2 as FQNEAQ (reference sequence). There are 13 residues in the CDR3. V lost 1 base and J lost 6, with 10 bases in between.